This T cell receptor (beta chain) was captured by sequencing in a study of blood T cell repertoires in COVID-19. Trimming shortened V by 4 bases and J by 0 bases, and 18 bases separated the two germline ends. Germline V lookup: CDR1 LNHDA, CDR2 SQIVND (reference sequence). CDR3 length equals 17 residues. TCRdb keeps only in-frame clones here, not all; method: immunoSEQ multiplex PCR. The sample includes some 190,000 clones, less than 85% of them seen just once. This clone occurred a few times. Sequencing input: peripheral blood. This chain connects TRBV19 to TRBJ1-1, with a weak D call TRBD1 (5 bases). The TCR comes from a woman of 80 years or more with active or convalescent COVID-19. The CDR3 DNA reads TGTGCCAGTAGTAGCGAGAACAGGTTACCTCTGAACACTGAAGCTTTCTTT. Protein: CASSSENRLPLNTEAFF.